This record concerns one TCR beta chain sequence. The data originate from a study of blood T cell repertoires in COVID-19. The protocol was immunoSEQ multiplex PCR, while the TCRdb copy is restricted to in-frame clones and leaves out a portion. The table lists around 390,000 clones, about 86% of them singletons. The TCR was taken from a woman between 50 and 59 years old who had recovered from COVID-19. Sequenced material: PBMCs or T cells enriched from blood (not recorded which).

CDR3 sequence: CASSFSGGIDVDTQYF. In DNA, the CDR3 is TGTGCCAGCAGCTTCAGCGGGGGGATTGATGTAGATACGCAGTATTTT. This chain joins TRBV7-2 and TRBJ2-3; 9 bases align to TRBD2. CDR3 length equals 16 residues. The V and J ends lost 3 bases and 5 bases, in that order; junction bases with no gene match: 9. CDR1 SGHTA and CDR2 FQGNSA come from the germline V gene.